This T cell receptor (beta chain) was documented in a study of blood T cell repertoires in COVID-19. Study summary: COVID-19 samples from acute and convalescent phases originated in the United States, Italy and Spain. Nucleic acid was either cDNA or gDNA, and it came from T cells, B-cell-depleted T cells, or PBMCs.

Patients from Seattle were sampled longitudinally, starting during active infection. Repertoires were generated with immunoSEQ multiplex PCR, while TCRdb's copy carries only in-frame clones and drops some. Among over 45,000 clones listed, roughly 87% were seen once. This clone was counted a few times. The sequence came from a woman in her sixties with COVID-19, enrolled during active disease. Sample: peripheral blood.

The CDR3 sequence: CASSNDRGLGYTF. The CDR3, as DNA: TGTGCCAGTAGCAACGACAGGGGGCTTGGCTACACCTTC. This chain uses TRBV19 with TRBJ1-2; 10 bases are shared with TRBD1. Per the germline V gene, CDR1 is LNHDA and CDR2 is SQIVND (reference sequence). V gave up 6 bases and J gave up 7 bases; unmatched junction bases: 5. This CDR3 has 13 residues.